One sample yielded the 17 T cell receptor beta chains listed below, sequenced in a study of T cells in women clearing cervical HPV infection. The data were produced by immunoSEQ multiplex PCR, yet TCRdb's version contains in-frame clones alone and is incomplete. Its table lists 40,000 to 55,000 clones. The material sequenced was blood buffy coat. The receptors come from a woman between 18 and 75 years old with a cervical HPV16 infection that either progressed to CIN3+ or cleared (not recorded which).

Points on this clone: The sequence runs out 3 residues before the end of the CDR3; the remainder is reconstructed from the germline J gene. The V and J genes are TRBV18 and TRBJ1-5; unclear D gene. The CDR3 runs 13 residues. Trimming took off 3 bases at V and 4 bases at J, with 7 bases between the two ends. Germline V gene lookup returns CDR1 KGHSH and CDR2 LQKENI. The CDR3 sequence: CASSPVQNQPQHF. The covered CDR3 bases are TGTGCCAGCTCACCGGTTCAGAATCAGCCC.

With regard to this clone: The sequenced fragment ends 3 residues before the CDR3 boundary, so the rest is inferred from the germline J gene. V and J are TRBV28 and TRBJ2-7; maybe TRBD2 (5 bases). V was shortened by 1 base and J by 1 base, with 11 bases between the two germline ends. From germline, CDR1 is MDHEN and CDR2 SYDVKM. The CDR3 loop spans 15 amino acids. The covered CDR3 bases are TGTGCCAGCAGTTTATTAGCTAGCAAATCCTACGAG. This gives the protein CASSLLASKSYE. The entire CDR3 protein is CASSLLASKSYEQYF.

With regard to this clone: The CDR3 goes on 3 residues after the read ends, and that part is filled in from the germline J gene. This chain joins TRBV7-2 and TRBJ1-2; TRBD1 is a possible D gene (6 bases). The germline V gene encodes CDR1 SGHTA and CDR2 FQGNSA. The CDR3 is 13 residues long. With 9 bases removed from V and 7 bases from J, the gap between germline ends came to 18 bases. This chain's CDR3 is CASHPLGGLGYTF. CDR3 DNA (partial): TGTGCCAGTCACCCCTTGGGGGGGCTTGGC.

Concerning this clone itself: The CDR3 end lies 3 residues beyond the end of the read and is filled in from the germline J gene. The chain carries TRBV12-3 or TRBV12-4 and TRBJ2-6; 8 nucleotides match TRBD1. V shed 5 bases and J 2 bases; nucleotides not matched to a gene: 5. The CDR3 covers 16 residues. CDR3 bases read: TGTGCCAGCAGTATCTGGACAGGGACTGGGGCCAACGTC. The encoded protein is CASSIWTGTGANV. The CDR3, in full, reads CASSIWTGTGANVLTF.

Concerning this clone: The CDR3 end lies 3 residues beyond the end of the read and is filled in from the germline J gene. The chain carries TRBV30 and TRBJ1-2; D possibly corresponds to TRBD1 (5 bases). CDR1 GTSNPN and CDR2 SVGIG come from the germline V gene (reference sequence). The CDR3 spans 13 residues. The CDR3 protein is CAWTQGHSYDYTF. Incomplete CDR3 DNA: TGTGCCTGGACTCAGGGCCACTCCTACGAC.

For this clone: The read comes to an end 3 residues before the CDR3 does, leaving the germline J gene to fill in the end. The chain is built from TRBV28 and TRBJ2-7; D not resolved. Per the germline V gene, CDR1 is MDHEN and CDR2 is SYDVKM. CDR3 length equals 12 residues. V lost 8 bases to trimming and J lost 6 bases, with 14 bases between them. The CDR3 spells CASPVPAVEQYF. The DNA read from the CDR3 is TGTGCCAGCCCCGTCCCGGCGGTCGAG.

As concerns this clone: Coverage ceases 3 residues before the CDR3 finishes, and the germline J gene fills in the end. V gene TRBV6-1 combines with J gene TRBJ2-3; TRBD1 agrees at 9 bases. The CDR3 sequence is 16 residues long. From germline, CDR1 is MNHNS and CDR2 SASEGT. The covered CDR3 bases are TGTGCCAGCAGTGAAACCTCCGGGACAGGGATACGGCCG. Translating it yields CASSETSGTGIRP. The CDR3 as a whole reads CASSETSGTGIRPQYF.

Remarks on this clone: Read data end 3 residues before the CDR3 end; the end is taken from the germline J gene. The V and J genes are TRBV9 and TRBJ1-1; D is uncertain. The V gene lost 0 bases and the J gene lost 1 base, with 7 bases spanning the gap. The CDR3 extends over 14 amino acids. CDR1 is SGDLS, CDR2 YYNGEE, per germline. CDR3 DNA, as far as it was read: TGTGCCAGCAGCGTAGTAACACAGAACACTGAA. This sequence encodes CASSVVTQNTE. The entire CDR3 sequence reads CASSVVTQNTEAFF. Based on the CDR3 plus reference TRBV9 and TRBJ1-1, the full variable domain is DSGVTQTPKHLITATGQRVTLRCSPRSGDLSVYWYQQSLDQGLQFLIQYYNGEERAKGNILERFSAQQFPDLHSELNLSSLELGDSALYFCASSVVTQNTEAFFGQGTRLTVV.

With respect to this clone: The read gets to within 3 residues of the CDR3 end, and the germline J gene fills in the rest. The V gene is TRBV9, the J gene TRBJ2-5; D not resolved. Germline CDR1 is SGDLS and CDR2 is YYNGEE. The CDR3 contains 12 residues. The V gene lost 4 bases and the J gene lost 7 bases, with 11 bases spanning the gap. CDR3 region: CASSPQEGTQYF. CDR3 DNA (partial): TGTGCCAGCAGCCCCCAGGAAGGGACC.

To note about this clone: The read stops 3 residues short of the end of the CDR3; the missing end is completed from the germline J gene. The chain employs TRBV5-6 and TRBJ1-4; maybe TRBD1 (6 bases). The V gene's germline CDR1 is SGHDT and CDR2 YYEEEE. V was cut by 0 bases and J by 5 bases, with 8 bases left in between. CDR3 size: 14 residues. CDR3 residues: CASSLAQGNEKLFF. CDR3 DNA, as far as it was read: TGTGCCAGCAGCTTGGCGCAGGGGAATGAAAAA.

A remark on this clone: The CDR3 end falls 3 residues outside the read, so it is completed with the germline J gene. The V gene is TRBV5-1, the J gene TRBJ1-3, with 7 positions matching TRBD1. From germline, CDR1 is SGHRS and CDR2 YFSETQ. The CDR3 is made up of 17 amino acids. The V segment lost 1 base and the J segment 0 bases; nucleotides outside the gene matches: 7. The sequenced part of the CDR3 DNA is TGCGCCAGCAGCTTGAGGGCACAGGGGAGCTCTGGAAACACC. Its translation: CASSLRAQGSSGNT. In full, the CDR3 is CASSLRAQGSSGNTIYF.

Turning to this clone: The read comes to an end 3 residues before the CDR3 does, leaving the germline J gene to fill in the end. The rearrangement uses TRBV7-3 and TRBJ1-2; D possibly corresponds to TRBD1 (5 bases). Germline lookup yields CDR1 SGHTA and CDR2 FQGTGA. The CDR3 is 14 amino acids. The DNA read from the CDR3 is TGTGCCAGCAGCTACCGAGACAGAACAGATACC. Translation: CASSYRDRTDT. The whole CDR3 sequence reads CASSYRDRTDTYTF.

Details on this clone: The observed sequence ends 3 residues before the CDR3 terminus, with the missing tail filled in from the germline J gene. This chain uses TRBV5-1 with TRBJ2-3, with 12 positions matching TRBD1. The germline V gene encodes CDR1 SGHRS and CDR2 YFSETQ. With 3 bases clipped from V and 4 bases from J, the junction kept 3 bases outside the gene matches. This CDR3 comprises 15 residues. CDR3 sequence reads: CASSSGQGAADTQYF. Incomplete CDR3 DNA: TGCGCCAGCAGCTCGGGACAGGGGGCCGCAGATACG.

Worth noting for this clone: The CDR3 goes on 3 residues after the read ends, and that part is filled in from the germline J gene. The rearrangement joins TRBV7-8 to TRBJ2-3; the match to TRBD1 covers 7 bases. The CDR3 runs 14 residues. Germline V lookup: CDR1 SGHVS, CDR2 FQNEAQ. The sequenced CDR3 bases are TGTGCCAGCAGTAAACAGGGGACCAATCAGCCG. Residues: CASSKQGTNQP. The full CDR3 protein reads CASSKQGTNQPQYF.

The CDR3 spells CSVVGGLGEQYF. CDR3 DNA, as far as it was read: TGCAGCGTTGTAGGGGGCCTAGGCGAG. This chain joins TRBV29-1 and TRBJ2-7; 7 nucleotides match TRBD1. Read coverage stops 3 residues before the CDR3 terminus; the germline J gene supplies the remainder. Trimming removed 4 bases from V and 6 bases from J; junction bases left unmatched: 6. Looked up from germline, CDR1 is SQVTM and CDR2 is ANQGSEA. The CDR3 covers 12 residues.

With regard to this clone: Read sequence stops 3 residues before the CDR3 end, and the germline J gene provides the missing end. This rearrangement joins TRBV29-1 to TRBJ2-1; 10 bases agree with TRBD2. Per the germline V gene, CDR1 is SQVTM and CDR2 is ANQGSEA. The length of the CDR3 is 15 residues. V lost 3 bases to trimming and J lost 9 bases; unmatched junction nucleotides: 11. CDR3 DNA (partial): TGCAGCGTTGAGGGGGAACTAGCGGGGCGAGGTGAG. Encoded protein: CSVEGELAGRGE. The whole CDR3 reads CSVEGELAGRGEQFF.

Points on this clone: With the read ending 3 residues before the CDR3 end, the germline J gene is used to fill in that end. The chain has TRBV2 and TRBJ1-4; D may be TRBD1 (5 bases). The CDR3 loop spans 14 amino acids. The V end lost 5 bases, the J end lost 8 bases, and 15 bases lay between the germline ends. The germline CDR1 and CDR2 sequences are SNHLY and FYNNEI. This CDR3 is CASSPDKIHEKLFF. The sequenced CDR3 bases are TGTGCCAGCAGTCCGGACAAGATCCACGAAAAA.